This T cell receptor beta chain was obtained from a study of response to subunit inactivated influenza vaccine. The CDR3 spans 14 residues. V lost 6 bases, J lost 2 bases, and 14 bases lay in between. Per the germline V gene, CDR1 is MNHEY and CDR2 is SVGEGT. TCRdb re-derived calls from the RT-PCR reads in MiXCR, one entry per CDR3 protein. The data hold 600,000 to 850,000 distinct CDR3 sequences, with about 14% observed a single time. The sample in question was PBMCs from blood, obtained 14 to 15 days before vaccination. This sequence was found in a man in his fifties who received an inactivated influenza vaccine. J is TRBJ2-7 and V is TRBV6-2 or TRBV6-3; possible D gene TRBD2, 6 bases. CDR3 DNA sequence: TGTGCCAGCAGCCTCCGACTAGTTGCCTACGAGCAGTACTTC. It yields the protein CASSLRLVAYEQYF.